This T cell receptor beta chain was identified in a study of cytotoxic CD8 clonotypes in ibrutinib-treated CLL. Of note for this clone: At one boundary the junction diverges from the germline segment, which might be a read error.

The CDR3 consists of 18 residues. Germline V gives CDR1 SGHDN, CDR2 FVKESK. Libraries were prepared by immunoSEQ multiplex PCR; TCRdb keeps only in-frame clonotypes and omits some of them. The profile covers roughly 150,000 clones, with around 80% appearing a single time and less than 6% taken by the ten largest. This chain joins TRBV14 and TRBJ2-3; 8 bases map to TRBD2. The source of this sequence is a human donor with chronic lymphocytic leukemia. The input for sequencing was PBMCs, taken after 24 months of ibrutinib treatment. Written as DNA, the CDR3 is TGTGTCAGCAGCCAAGAACGTAGCGCGGGGGGTAGTACAGATACGCAGTATTTT. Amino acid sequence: CVSSQERSAGGSTDTQYF.